This T cell receptor beta chain was documented in a study of PD-1 blockade in classical Hodgkin lymphoma. Study outcomes and limitations: Similar baseline diversity was found in complete responders and newly diagnosed patients. CD4+ TCR diversity rose significantly by C4D1, and CD8+ TCR diversity did not.

All patients relapsed after autologous stem cell transplantation, and brentuximab vedotin exposure varied. V was shortened by 5 bases and J by 6 bases, with 18 bases between the two germline ends. Germline CDR1 reads MNHEY; CDR2 reads SMNVEV (reference sequence). The CDR3 loop spans 15 amino acids. This clone was observed many times. The antigen is not known. TCRdb's table, derived via immunoSEQ multiplex PCR, lists solely in-frame clones and lacks some. The data hold around 66,000 clones, with 71% observed a single time. The specimen comprised peripheral blood mononuclear cells (PBMCs), sampled before the second cycle of nivolumab. The rearrangement links TRBV27 to TRBJ2-3; D gene ambiguous. This TCR was sampled from a human donor with classical Hodgkin lymphoma. The CDR3 reads CASSRSVGFTDTQYF. In DNA, the CDR3 is TGTGCCAGCAGTCGGTCAGTAGGGTTTACCGATACGCAGTATTTT.